This T cell receptor (beta chain) was sequenced in a study of T cells in Graves' hyperthyroidism and ophthalmopathy. Study-level points and caveats: Most thyroid clonotypes expanded above 0.001 appeared in blood too.

This clonotype was seen more than once but under ten times. Antigen: not known. TCR beta CDR3 region amplification was performed from RNA transcripts. The primer set for the first-round RT-PCR of the TCR CDR3 was HTBI. TCRdb independently ran MiXCR on the multiplex PCR reads; one entry per CDR3 protein. The table lists about 560,000 distinct CDR3 sequences, 16% of them singletons, with approximately 18% in the top ten. Subjects aged 18 to 65 presented with newly diagnosed hyperthyroidism of less than 2 months' duration. This TCR came from a young woman with Graves' hyperthyroidism. Sequenced material: blood.

CDR3 in amino acids: CSAESRFLGRAFF. CDR3 in DNA: TGCAGTGCTGAGTCGAGATTTTTGGGCCGCGCTTTCTTT. The J gene is TRBJ1-1, the V gene TRBV20-1, with D uncertain. Trimming removed 5 bases at V and 11 bases at J, with 21 bases between. From germline, CDR1 is DFQATT and CDR2 SNEGSKA (reference sequence). This CDR3 contains 13 residues.